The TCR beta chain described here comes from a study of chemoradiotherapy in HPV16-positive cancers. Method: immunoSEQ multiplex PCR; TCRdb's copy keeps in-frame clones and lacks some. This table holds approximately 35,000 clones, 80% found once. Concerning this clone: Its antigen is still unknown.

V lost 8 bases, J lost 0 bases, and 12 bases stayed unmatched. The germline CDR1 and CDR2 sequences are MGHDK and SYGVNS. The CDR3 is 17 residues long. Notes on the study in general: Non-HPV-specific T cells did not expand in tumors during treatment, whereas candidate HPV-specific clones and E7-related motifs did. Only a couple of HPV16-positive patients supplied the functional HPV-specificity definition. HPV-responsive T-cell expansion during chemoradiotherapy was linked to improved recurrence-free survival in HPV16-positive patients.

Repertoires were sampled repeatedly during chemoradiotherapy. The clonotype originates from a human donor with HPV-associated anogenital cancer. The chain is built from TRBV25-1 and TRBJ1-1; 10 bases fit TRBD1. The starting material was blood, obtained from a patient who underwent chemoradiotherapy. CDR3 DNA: TGTGCCAGCTCCCCGTGGGGACAGGGGTTCATGAACACTGAAGCTTTCTTT. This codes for CASSPWGQGFMNTEAFF.